The rows below give T cell receptor beta chains drawn from one sample of a study of identifying expanded T cells in peripheral blood. The method was immunoSEQ multiplex PCR; TCRdb's version includes in-frame clones alone and lacks a portion of them. The sample consists of about 91,000 clones, around 88% of them appearing once. Sequences were obtained from blood. Receptors originate from a person aged 18 to 75 in good health. Each CDR3 is given with its conserved first and last residue. A D gene is named only where the DNA matches it firmly. Clone size, where shown, is once, few, many, or a class for clones that have expanded.

>TRBJ2-4|NA|NA|TRBV25-1
TGTGCCAGCAGTGAATTGGCGGAGACGTCCAAAAACATTCAGTACTTC
CASSELAETSKNIQYF
>TRBJ1-4|NA|NA|TRBV15
TGTGCCACCAGCAGAGATTTGCCGGGACGGAAAAATGAAAAACTGTTTTTT
CATSRDLPGRKNEKLFF
>TRBJ2-1|few|TRBD2|TRBV5-1
TGCGCCAGCAGCTTGGGGAGGCTAGCGGGGGTCTCCTACAATGAGCAGTTCTTC
CASSLGRLAGVSYNEQFF
>TRBJ2-7|NA|TRBD1|TRBV28
TGTGCCACCACCAGGGACAGCTCCTACGAGCAGTACTTC
CATTRDSSYEQYF
>TRBJ2-5|NA|NA|TRBV27
TGTGCCAGCAGTCAGAGAGCAGAAGAGACCCAGTACTTC
CASSQRAEETQYF
>TRBJ1-1|NA|TRBD1|TRBV6-1
TGTGCCAGCAGCCGAGGGACAGGGGTCACTGAAGCTTTCTTT
CASSRGTGVTEAFF
>TRBJ2-7|NA|NA|TRBV4-1
TGCGCCAGCAGCCAATCGACTAGGAGCGAGCAGTACTTC
CASSQSTRSEQYF
>TRBJ2-3|NA|NA|TRBV4-1
TGCGCCAGCAGGGGCCAAGGGGGGGCTCGCACAGATACGCAGTATTTT
CASRGQGGARTDTQYF
>TRBJ2-7|NA|TRBD1|TRBV7-6
TGTGCCAGCAGCTTAGCACAGGGGCGCCCGTACGAGCAGTACTTC
CASSLAQGRPYEQYF
>TRBJ1-1|NA|NA|TRBV9
TGTGCCAGCAGCGTAGCGGCAGGCGGTCTGAACACTGAAGCTTTCTTT
CASSVAAGGLNTEAFF
>TRBJ2-5|NA|NA|TRBV6-1
TGTGCCAGCAGTGAAGTACGATTTTTGGAGACCCAGTACTTC
CASSEVRFLETQYF
>TRBJ1-6|NA|NA|TRBV27
TGTGCCAGCAGTTCCAGGACAGCTTCACCCCTCCACTTT
CASSSRTASPLHF
>TRBJ2-1|NA|TRBD2|TRBV7-3
TGTGCCAGCAGCTTAGGACTAGCGGGTGAAGTTGAGGCCTACAATGAGCAGTTCTTC
CASSLGLAGEVEAYNEQFF
>TRBJ2-2|NA|TRBD2|TRBV5-1
TGCGCCAGCAGCTTCGGGACTAGCAACACCGGGGAGCTGTTTTTT
CASSFGTSNTGELFF
>TRBJ1-5|once|TRBD1|TRBV4-1
TGCGCCAGCAGCCAAGAAGACAGGGTTGGGCAGCCCCAGCATTTT
CASSQEDRVGQPQHF
>TRBJ2-5|once|NA|TRBV7-3
TGTGCCAGCAGCTTAACGGGTCAGGGTGGAGAGACCCAGTACTTC
CASSLTGQGGETQYF
>TRBJ2-1|NA|TRBD2|TRBV7-2
TGTGCCAGCAGCTGGTTAGCGGGACCCTACAATGAGCAGTTCTTC
CASSWLAGPYNEQFF
>TRBJ2-6|NA|NA|TRBV6-4
TGTGCCAGCAGTGACTCAAATGGGGCGGATGGGGCCAACGTCCTGACTTTC
CASSDSNGADGANVLTF
>TRBJ1-1|NA|NA|TRBV9
TGTGCCAGCACACAAAGATGGAACACTGAAGCTTTCTTT
CASTQRWNTEAFF
>TRBJ2-1|NA|TRBD2|TRBV23-1
TGCGCCAGCAGTCAATCGTGGCGGGAGGGCTACAATGAGCAGTTCTTC
CASSQSWREGYNEQFF
>TRBJ2-5|NA|NA|TRBV4-1
TGCGCCAGCAGCCAAGGCAATAGGGGAGGAGAGACCCAGTACTTC
CASSQGNRGGETQYF
>TRBJ1-2|few|TRBD1|TRBV28
TGTGCCAGCAGTTTACCCCTACCGGACAGGGCAAATGGCTACACCTTC
CASSLPLPDRANGYTF
>TRBJ2-5|NA|NA|TRBV27
TGTGCCAGCTTGTGGGGGGAGACCCAGTACTTC
CASLWGETQYF
>TRBJ1-1|NA|TRBD1|TRBV5-6
TGTGCCAGCAGCTTGGCCGGGACAGGGGTCCTCATGAACACTGAAGCTTTCTTT
CASSLAGTGVLMNTEAFF
>TRBJ2-4|NA|NA|TRBV7-2
TGTGCCAGCAGCTCGGCCGGTATGAGGGTCATAGCCAAAAACATTCAGTACTTC
CASSSAGMRVIAKNIQYF
>TRBJ2-3|NA|NA|TRBV9
TGTGCCAGCAGCGTAGCAGGGGGGTTCGCAGATACGCAGTATTTT
CASSVAGGFADTQYF
>TRBJ2-5|NA|NA|TRBV5-1
TGCGCCAGCAGCTTGGGCGGCCAAGAGACCCAGTACTTC
CASSLGGQETQYF
>TRBJ2-7|NA|TRBD2|TRBV7-9
TGTGCCAGCAGCTCCCTCGGGAGGCTAAACGAGCAGTACTTC
CASSSLGRLNEQYF
>TRBJ2-2|few|TRBD2|TRBV6-1
TGTGCCAGCAGTGAAGACCCTAGCGGGACCGGGGAGCTGTTTTTT
CASSEDPSGTGELFF
>TRBJ1-4|NA|NA|TRBV18
TGTGCCAGCTCACCAGGGGGTTCTAATGAAAAACTGTTTTTT
CASSPGGSNEKLFF